Below are 19 T cell receptor beta chains sequenced from a single sample in a study of CD8 T cells in Susac syndrome (dated by TCRdb to about 2019). Libraries came from the immunoSEQ multiplex PCR assay. RNA was extracted using the RNeasy kit, and about 0.45 to 1 microgram was reverse transcribed with random hexamers. TCRdb reprocessing: public reads trimmed at Q25 with fastp, clones called with MiXCR, in-frame beta chains kept. Each entry merges the rows of one CDR3 protein and shows their most common DNA and genes. The sample has about 140,000 distinct CDR3 sequences on record, approximately 95% of them singletons. Jointly, the top ten make up 0.11% of the sample. Material for sequencing was CD4+ T cells from PBMCs. These receptors were obtained from a human donor with multiple sclerosis.

The genes are TRBV27 and TRBJ1-1, with D possibly being TRBD1 (5 bases). The CDR3 has 15 residues. Trimming removed 3 bases from V and 5 bases from J, with 16 bases in between. Germline V gene data show CDR1 as MNHEY and CDR2 as SMNVEV (reference sequence). The CDR3 spells CASSLKRGVRTEAFF. The CDR3 DNA reads as TGTGCCAGCAGTTTGAAGCGGGGGGTGAGGACTGAAGCTTTCTTT.

The chain uses TRBV3-1 and TRBJ1-1; D unclear. Trimming removed 2 bases at V and 1 base at J, with 8 bases between. The CDR3 sequence is 14 residues long. In germline, CDR1 is LGHDT, CDR2 YNNKEL (reference sequence). Here the CDR3 DNA reads TGTGCCAGCAGCCAACTACAAACGAACACTGAAGCTTTCTTT. It specifies CASSQLQTNTEAFF. Together with reference TRBV3-1 and TRBJ1-1, the CDR3 gives the full variable domain: DTAVSQTPKYLVTQMGNDKSIKCEQNLGHDTMYWYKQDSKKFLKIMFSYNNKELIINETVPNRFSPKSPDKAHLNLHINSLELGDSAVYFCASSQLQTNTEAFFGQGTRLTVV.

The chain combines TRBV9 with TRBJ2-2, with D unclear. The V gene's germline CDR1 is SGDLS and CDR2 YYNGEE. Trimming cost V 3 bases and J 7 bases, with 13 bases left between them. This CDR3 contains 14 residues. For the CDR3, the DNA is TGTGCCAGCAGCGCGAAACTACGATACGGGGAGCTGTTTTTT. Encoded protein: CASSAKLRYGELFF.

The V gene is TRBV19, the J gene TRBJ2-4; no clear D gene. Between the trimmed V and J ends, which lost 3 bases and 0 bases, there was a span of 9 bases. The CDR3 has 15 amino acids. In germline, CDR1 is LNHDA, CDR2 SQIVND (reference sequence). The CDR3 protein is CASSMGRLAKNIQYF. For the CDR3, the DNA is TGTGCCAGTAGTATGGGTAGATTAGCCAAAAACATTCAGTACTTC.

The genes are TRBV29-1 and TRBJ1-5; 7 positions match TRBD1. V shed 4 bases, J shed 5 bases, and the junction held 2 bases outside the gene matches. CDR3 length: 12 amino acids. Germline CDR1 reads SQVTM; CDR2 reads ANQGSEA. The CDR3 sequence is CSVGDRDQPQHF. CDR3 nucleotide sequence: TGCAGCGTTGGCGACAGGGATCAGCCCCAGCATTTT.

The chain has TRBV24-1 and TRBJ2-1, with TRBD2 identical over 10 bases. Per the germline V gene, CDR1 is KGHDR and CDR2 is SFDVKD. V shed 0 bases and J 6 bases; nucleotides not matched to a gene: 7. This CDR3 has 17 amino acids. The CDR3 DNA follows: TGTGCCACCAGTGATTTGGGTCTAGCGGGAGATGGCAATGAGCAGTTCTTC. Translated: CATSDLGLAGDGNEQFF.

This rearrangement joins TRBV27 to TRBJ2-7; 8 bases map to TRBD1. This CDR3 has 15 residues. Germline loops: CDR1 MNHEY, CDR2 SMNVEV (reference sequence). Trimming took 3 bases from V and 1 from J; bases not matched to a gene: 5. The CDR3 here is CASSFGQGRSYEQYF. For the CDR3, the DNA is TGTGCCAGCAGTTTTGGACAGGGTAGATCCTACGAGCAGTACTTC.

This clonotype was seen only once. The chain recombines TRBV7-2 with TRBJ1-2; D remains ambiguous. CDR1 and CDR2 (germline): SGHTA, FQGNSA. The ends were cut back, 2 bases at V and 2 bases at J, with 6 bases in the middle. The CDR3 totals 13 residues. The CDR3 bases are TGTGCCAGCAGCTTAAAGGGAAACTATGGCTACACCTTC. Its translation is CASSLKGNYGYTF.

The V call is TRBV27, the J call TRBJ2-3; 11 nucleotides agree with TRBD2. This CDR3 contains 15 residues. Germline V gives CDR1 MNHEY, CDR2 SMNVEV (reference sequence). Trimming removed 4 bases from V and 3 bases from J; junction bases left unmatched: 3. The CDR3: CASSWLAGGTDTQYF. As DNA, the CDR3 is TGTGCCAGCAGTTGGCTAGCGGGGGGTACAGATACGCAGTATTTT.

This chain joins TRBV27 and TRBJ2-3; D uncertain. V lost 10 bases and J lost 3, with 23 bases in between. CDR3 length: 16 amino acids. Germline lookup yields CDR1 MNHEY and CDR2 SMNVEV (reference sequence). CDR3: CATSRKSIPRTDTQYF. The DNA for the CDR3 is TGTGCCACCTCTCGGAAGAGCATACCTAGGACAGATACGCAGTATTTT.

This clonotype was counted a single time. The rearrangement joins TRBV29-1 to TRBJ1-6; tentatively, D is TRBD1 (6 bases). Germline loops: CDR1 SQVTM, CDR2 ANQGSEA. The CDR3 has 12 amino acids. The V end was cut by 4 bases, the J end by 12 bases, with 13 bases between. For the CDR3, the DNA is TGCAGCGTTGGGGGTGGGGGCTTACCCCTCCACTTT. Translation gives CSVGGGGLPLHF. The whole variable domain, filled in from reference TRBV29-1 and TRBJ1-6, reads SAVISQKPSRDICQRGTSLTIQCQVDSQVTMMFWYRQQPGQSLTLIATANQGSEATYESGFVIDKFPISRPNLTFSTLTVSNMSPEDSSIYLCSVGGGGLPLHFGNGTRLTVT.

The chain combines TRBV20-1 with TRBJ1-2; D unclear. Trimming stripped 5 bases from V and 5 bases from J, with 9 bases between. The CDR3 extends over 11 amino acids. Germline V CDR1 and CDR2: DFQATT, SNEGSKA (reference sequence). The CDR3 protein is CSAGTKYGYTF. As DNA, the CDR3 is TGCAGTGCTGGAACCAAGTATGGCTACACCTTC.

This clonotype was seen a single time. The rearrangement links TRBV14 to TRBJ2-1, with unresolved D. Deletions cut 8 bases from V and 9 bases from J, with 17 bases between. CDR1 SGHDN and CDR2 FVKESK come from the germline V gene. The CDR3 runs 13 residues. This CDR3 is CASSQVPTVEQFF. The DNA for the CDR3 is TGTGCCAGCTCCCAAGTCCCCACCGTTGAGCAGTTCTTC.

This clonotype was observed a few times. The chain recombines TRBV27 with TRBJ1-2; no clear D. There are 13 residues in the CDR3. In germline, CDR1 is MNHEY, CDR2 SMNVEV (reference sequence). The V gene lost 3 bases and the J gene lost 2 bases, with 7 bases spanning the gap. The CDR3 DNA reads TGTGCCAGCAGTTTGATAGGGAACTATGGCTACACCTTC. This encodes CASSLIGNYGYTF.

The chain links TRBV5-1 to TRBJ2-7, with 7 positions matching TRBD2. CDR1 is SGHRS and CDR2 is YFSETQ in the germline V gene. CDR3 length: 15 amino acids. Trimming took 5 bases from V and 4 from J; bases not matched to a gene: 12. The CDR3 sequence is CASSAAGLGTYEQYF. CDR3 nucleotides: TGCGCCAGCAGTGCGGCTGGACTAGGGACTTACGAGCAGTACTTC.

This clonotype has only one observation. This CDR3 reads CASSELAGANADTQYF. The CDR3, as DNA: TGTGCCAGCAGCGAGCTAGCGGGGGCTAATGCAGATACGCAGTATTTT. The rearrangement links TRBV9 to TRBJ2-3, with 10 nucleotides matching TRBD2. Unmatched junction bases numbered 8, after V lost 3 bases and J lost 4 bases. The CDR3 sequence is 16 residues long. CDR1 and CDR2 from the germline V gene are SGDLS and YYNGEE. Drawing the rest from reference TRBV9 and TRBJ2-3, the complete variable domain is DSGVTQTPKHLITATGQRVTLRCSPRSGDLSVYWYQQSLDQGLQFLIQYYNGEERAKGNILERFSAQQFPDLHSELNLSSLELGDSALYFCASSELAGANADTQYFGPGTRLTVL.

The J gene is TRBJ2-7, the V gene TRBV12-3 or TRBV12-4; 10 bases align to TRBD1. The CDR3 loop spans 14 amino acids. V shed 6 bases, J shed 0 bases, and the junction held 2 bases outside the gene matches. CDR3 sequence (DNA): TGTGCCAGCAGGGGGACAGGGGCCTCCTACGAGCAGTACTTC. Protein product: CASRGTGASYEQYF.

V usage is TRBV5-6 and J usage is TRBJ2-7; tentative D call: TRBD1 (6 bases). The CDR3 covers 15 residues. Germline V CDR1 and CDR2: SGHDT, YYEEEE. The V end was cut by 1 base, the J end by 2 bases, with 13 bases between. DNA for the CDR3: TGTGCCAGCAGCTTGAAGGGGGTCCCCCCCTACGAGCAGTACTTC. Its translation: CASSLKGVPPYEQYF.

The rearrangement joins TRBV19 to TRBJ2-7; D unclear. V was clipped by 5 bases and J by 4 bases, with 15 bases between them. This CDR3 comprises 14 residues. Germline V gives CDR1 LNHDA, CDR2 SQIVND (reference sequence). This chain's CDR3 is CASSGSTLGYEQYF. The CDR3 coding sequence is TGTGCCAGTAGTGGGTCAACGCTGGGGTACGAGCAGTACTTC.